This T cell receptor (beta chain) originates from a study of cytomegalovirus exposure and HLA in healthy donors. With respect to this clone: The antigen is undetermined. One junction end does not reproduce the germline sequence, and a read error may be involved.

With 60 Vbeta and 13 Jbeta primers, the PCR was carried out. Original data processing: A later analysis counted tens of millions of unique TCR beta chains, about 10 million shared. The method was immunoSEQ multiplex PCR; TCRdb's version includes in-frame clones alone and lacks a portion of them. V and J calls plus clone size are reproduced from that table; the DNA served to infer D and trimming. Its table records 55,000 to 85,000 clones. This CDR3 spans 13 amino acids. Germline V CDR1 and CDR2: KGHSH, LQKENI. The study's findings and limits: Association of 15,000 to 20,000 TCR beta sequences with HLA alleles was found at 0.05 false discovery rate in a later analysis.

Material for sequencing was PBMCs. The chain has TRBV18 and TRBJ1-1; tentative D call: TRBD1 (6 bases). The receptor was derived from a female donor in good health and CMV-seropositive. This CDR3 reads CASSRQADTEDFF. CDR3 coding DNA: TGTGCCAGCTCCCGACAGGCTGACACTGAAGATTTCTTT.